These 2 T cell receptor beta chains came from one sample sequenced in a study of blood T cell repertoires in COVID-19. Profiled with immunoSEQ multiplex PCR; TCRdb holds only in-frame clones, not every one. The data show some 260,000 clones, approximately 90% seen once. Source material: PBMCs or T cells enriched from blood (not recorded which). All receptors come from a woman aged 18-30 years who had recovered from COVID-19.

The chain couples TRBV28 to TRBJ2-1, with D possibly matching TRBD1 (5 bases). V was clipped by 10 bases and J by 9 bases, with 22 bases between them. The CDR3 extends over 14 amino acids. Germline assignment: CDR1 MDHEN and CDR2 SYDVKM. In nucleotides, the CDR3 is TGTGCCACCACTGCACCTAGACTCAGGGCTGAGCAGTTCTTC. Protein product: CATTAPRLRAEQFF.

This sequence joins TRBV18 and TRBJ2-2; 9 bases map to TRBD2. J gave up 5 bases and V 3 bases, and 7 bases lay outside the gene matches. Per the germline V gene, CDR1 is KGHSH and CDR2 is LQKENI. The CDR3 totals 16 residues. CDR3 protein: CASSPPSGGFTGELFF. The CDR3 region has the DNA TGTGCCAGCTCACCCCCGAGCGGGGGGTTTACCGGGGAGCTGTTTTTT.